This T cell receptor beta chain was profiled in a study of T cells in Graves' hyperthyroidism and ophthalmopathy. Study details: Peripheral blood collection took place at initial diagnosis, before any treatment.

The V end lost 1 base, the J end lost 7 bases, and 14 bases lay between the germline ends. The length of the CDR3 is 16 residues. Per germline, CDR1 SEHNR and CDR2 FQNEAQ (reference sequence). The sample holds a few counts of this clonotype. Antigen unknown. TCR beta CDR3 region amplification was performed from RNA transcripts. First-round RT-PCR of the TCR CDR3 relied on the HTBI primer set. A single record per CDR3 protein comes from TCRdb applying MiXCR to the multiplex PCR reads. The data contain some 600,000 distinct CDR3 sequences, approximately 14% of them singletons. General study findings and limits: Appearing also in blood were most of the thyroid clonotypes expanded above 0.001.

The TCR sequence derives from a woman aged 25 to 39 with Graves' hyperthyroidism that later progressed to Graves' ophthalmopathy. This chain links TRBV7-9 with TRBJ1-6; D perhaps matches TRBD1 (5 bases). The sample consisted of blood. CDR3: CASSLGWARGNSPLHF. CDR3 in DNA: TGTGCCAGCAGCTTAGGCTGGGCACGGGGGAATTCACCCCTCCACTTT.